These 10 T cell receptor beta chains share one sample of origin, sequenced in a study of PD-1 blockade in classical Hodgkin lymphoma. Every patient had relapsed following autologous stem cell transplantation, and cohorts differed in brentuximab vedotin exposure. The method was immunoSEQ multiplex PCR; TCRdb's version includes in-frame clones alone and lacks a portion of them. The sample lists approximately 99,000 clones, about 88% seen once, with 15% to 20% in the top ten. The input for sequencing was peripheral blood mononuclear cells (PBMCs), taken before the second cycle of nivolumab. The receptors come from a human donor with classical Hodgkin lymphoma.

The chain recombines TRBV6-4 with TRBJ2-2; D call uncertain. This CDR3 contains 14 residues. Germline V gene lookup returns CDR1 MRHNA and CDR2 SNTAGT. Trimming shortened V by 3 bases and J by 1 base, and 6 bases separated the two germline ends. CDR3 nucleotide sequence: TGTGCCAGCAGTGAGGAGCTGAACACCGGGGAGCTGTTTTTT. Protein sequence: CASSEELNTGELFF.

This chain connects TRBV5-6 to TRBJ2-7, with 7 bases that match TRBD2. CDR1 is SGHDT, CDR2 YYEEEE, per germline. The CDR3 totals 15 residues. Trimming removed 0 bases from V and 2 bases from J; junction bases left unmatched: 5. The CDR3 loop is CASSLGLAVAYEQYF. The CDR3 DNA reads TGTGCCAGCAGCTTGGGTCTAGCGGTAGCCTACGAGCAGTACTTC.

This clone was seen only once. The rearrangement joins TRBV9 to TRBJ2-1, with 10 positions matching TRBD2. The V gene end was trimmed by 0 bases and the J gene end by 6 bases; junction bases not matched to a gene: 3. This CDR3 comprises 15 residues. Germline CDR1 and CDR2: SGDLS and YYNGEE. The CDR3 here is CASSVAAGGANEQFF. DNA for the CDR3: TGTGCCAGCAGCGTAGCAGCGGGAGGGGCCAATGAGCAGTTCTTC.

This chain links TRBV27 with TRBJ2-3, with D possibly TRBD1 on 6 matching bases. With 3 bases removed from V and 1 base from J, the gap between germline ends came to 17 bases. The CDR3 runs 17 residues. Per the germline V gene, CDR1 is MNHEY and CDR2 is SMNVEV (reference sequence). CDR3 DNA sequence: TGTGCCAGCAGTTTCTCCCCGGGGACACCGGGCACAGATACGCAGTATTTT. This gives the protein CASSFSPGTPGTDTQYF.

The DNA for the CDR3 is TGTGCCAGCAGCGTAGGCGGTAGCGGGAGTCTTCGCGAGCAGTACTTC. This codes for CASSVGGSGSLREQYF. The chain combines TRBV9 with TRBJ2-7; 9 nucleotides agree with TRBD2. Germline V gene lookup returns CDR1 SGDLS and CDR2 YYNGEE. The CDR3 is 16 amino acids. Unmatched junction bases numbered 10, after V lost 0 bases and J lost 6 bases. Full variable domain (rest looked up from reference TRBV9 and TRBJ2-7): DSGVTQTPKHLITATGQRVTLRCSPRSGDLSVYWYQQSLDQGLQFLIQYYNGEERAKGNILERFSAQQFPDLHSELNLSSLELGDSALYFCASSVGGSGSLREQYFGPGTRLTVT.

The chain employs TRBV28 and TRBJ2-1; 7 nucleotides match TRBD1. The J segment lost 0 bases and the V segment lost 8 bases, leaving 1 base of the junction unmatched. The V gene's germline CDR1 is MDHEN and CDR2 SYDVKM. The length of the CDR3 is 13 residues. CDR3 in amino acids: CASRQGSYNEQFF. Written as DNA, the CDR3 is TGTGCCAGCCGACAGGGCTCCTACAATGAGCAGTTCTTC.

The V gene is TRBV4-1, the J gene TRBJ1-2, with TRBD1 identical over 7 bases. From germline, CDR1 is MGHRA and CDR2 YSYEKL. Trimming removed 1 base from V and 2 bases from J; junction bases left unmatched: 10. This CDR3 is built from 17 residues. CDR3 in DNA: TGCGCCAGCAGCCAAGTTGGGGCGACAGGGAGCAACTATGGCTACACCTTC. Translation gives CASSQVGATGSNYGYTF.

As concerns this clone: Compared with germline, one end of the junction differs, possibly owing to a read error. This chain links TRBV29-1 with TRBJ2-1; TRBD2 matches 10 bases. The CDR3 runs 15 residues. Germline loops: CDR1 SQVTM, CDR2 ANQGSEA. The CDR3, as DNA: TGCAGCGTTGCACTAGCGGGGTCCTACTACAGTGAGCAGTTCTTC. This codes for CSVALAGSYYSEQFF.

The chain employs TRBV27 and TRBJ1-2; 12 bases map to TRBD1. CDR3 length: 13 amino acids. Germline-derived CDR1 and CDR2 are MNHEY and SMNVEV (reference sequence). The V gene end was trimmed by 6 bases and the J gene end by 8 bases; junction bases not matched to a gene: 4. The CDR3 bases are TGTGCCAGCAGCTTCGGGACAGGGGGCGGCTACACCTTC. Its translation: CASSFGTGGGYTF.

This clone was detected once. The chain couples TRBV14 to TRBJ1-5; 7 bases are shared with TRBD1. CDR3 length equals 13 residues. CDR1 SGHDN and CDR2 FVKESK come from the germline V gene. V shed 3 bases, J shed 4 bases, and the junction held 0 bases outside the gene matches. The CDR3 loop reads CASSQDRNQPQHF. For the CDR3, the DNA is TGTGCCAGCAGCCAGGACAGGAATCAGCCCCAGCATTTT.